In its sample, the clone carrying this T cell receptor beta chain was seen a few times. This entry comes from a study of control samples from healthy donors and cancer patients. CDR1 is SNHLY, CDR2 FYNNEI, per germline. V lost 9 bases and J lost 1, with 13 bases in between. The CDR3 length is 14 residues. Sequencing was performed with immunoSEQ multiplex PCR; in TCRdb, only in-frame clones are kept and a portion is missing. The sample lists around 100,000 clones, roughly 87% occurring once. This chain links TRBV2 with TRBJ1-5; D gene ambiguous. This TCR was sampled from a woman between 50 and 59 years old in good health. Sequenced input: blood. CDR3 in DNA: TGTGCCAGTTCCCTTCCGTGGAGCAATCAGCCCCAGCATTTT. Its protein product is CASSLPWSNQPQHF.